Presented here are 5 T cell receptor beta chains from one specimen sequenced in a study of T-cell memory formation after mild COVID-19. TCRdb re-derived calls from the 5' RACE reads in MiXCR, one entry per CDR3 protein. The top ten clones hold approximately 13% of a sample with about 540,000 distinct CDR3 sequences, roughly 22% of them seen once. The material sequenced was PBMCs or a T cell subset sorted from them (not recorded which). Receptor source: an adult woman who had mild COVID-19 (a few samples of this study predate the infection). Cell type and time point are not known.

The chain combines TRBV7-9 with TRBJ2-1; D might be TRBD2 (6 bases). CDR1 is SEHNR, CDR2 FQNEAQ, per germline (reference sequence). The ends were cut back, 1 base at V and 2 bases at J, with 9 bases in the middle. The CDR3 contains 15 residues. The CDR3 reads CASSLVGGAYNEQFF. The CDR3 DNA reads TGTGCCAGCAGCTTAGTCGGAGGGGCCTACAATGAGCAGTTCTTC.

This clonotype was counted between two and nine times. This chain uses TRBV7-2 with TRBJ2-5; D unclear. Deletions cut 5 bases from V and 0 bases from J, with 16 bases between. This CDR3 comprises 16 residues. The germline gives CDR1 SGHTA, CDR2 FQGNSA. Here the CDR3 reads CASSLGVGGHQETQYF. The CDR3 DNA is TGTGCCAGCAGCCTAGGAGTGGGCGGACACCAAGAGACCCAGTACTTC.

J is TRBJ2-7 and V is TRBV6-2 or TRBV6-3; TRBD2 agrees at 14 bases. From germline, CDR1 is MNHEY and CDR2 SVGEGT. J lost 5 bases, V lost 5 bases, and 8 bases had no gene match. CDR3 length: 16 amino acids. CDR3 loop: CASSDWGLAGDHEQYF. The CDR3 DNA sequence: TGTGCCAGCAGTGACTGGGGACTAGCGGGAGATCACGAGCAGTACTTC.

The chain uses TRBV6-5 and TRBJ2-5; TRBD2 is a possible D gene (7 bases). This CDR3 has 16 amino acids. The V and J ends lost 2 bases and 4 bases respectively, with 17 bases between them. Germline V gives CDR1 MNHEY, CDR2 SVGAGI. The CDR3 here is CASSYGAGVGGETQYF. The CDR3 coding sequence is TGTGCCAGCAGTTACGGGGCGGGAGTAGGGGGAGAGACCCAGTACTTC.

This chain links TRBV29-1 with TRBJ2-1, with a possible D match to TRBD1 (6 bases). The CDR3 has 14 amino acids. Looked up from germline, CDR1 is SQVTM and CDR2 is ANQGSEA. Trimming stripped 7 bases from V and 5 bases from J, with 18 bases between. The CDR3 nucleotides are TGCAGCGCCCATGGGGGCAACGGGGACAATGAGCAGTTCTTC. This translates into CSAHGGNGDNEQFF.